What follows describes a single TCR beta chain. Antigen: not known. This sample stems from a study of shared clonotypes between healthy human individuals. Study background: Contributing individuals were two females and a few males aged 18 to 49. Overall study results and limits: It was the non-shared clonotypes that had lower generation probabilities than clonotypes shared by all four donors.

The germline V gene encodes CDR1 SGHDT and CDR2 YYEEEE. V lost 5 bases to trimming and J lost 4 bases; unmatched junction nucleotides: 8. The CDR3 is 14 residues long. Investigators divided CD4+ cells into CD45RA+ naive and CD45RA-negative memory subsets. The sorted-subset replicate PCRs were given roughly 190 ng DNA, which is tens of thousands of T cell genomes. Generated by immunoSEQ multiplex PCR, the TCRdb table keeps only in-frame clones and is missing some. The repertoire includes 2 million to 2.5 million clones, 90% to 97% of them detected once, and about 0.13% sits in the top ten. The sequenced sample consisted of naive CD4+ T cells sorted from blood. Subset in this sample: CD45RA+ positively selected. The sequence derives from a man younger than 30 in good health. The gene calls are TRBV5-6 and TRBJ1-1; 7 nucleotides align to TRBD1. CDR3 region: CASSPTDRVTEAFF. In nucleotides, the CDR3 is TGTGCCAGCAGTCCAACTGACAGGGTCACTGAAGCTTTCTTT.